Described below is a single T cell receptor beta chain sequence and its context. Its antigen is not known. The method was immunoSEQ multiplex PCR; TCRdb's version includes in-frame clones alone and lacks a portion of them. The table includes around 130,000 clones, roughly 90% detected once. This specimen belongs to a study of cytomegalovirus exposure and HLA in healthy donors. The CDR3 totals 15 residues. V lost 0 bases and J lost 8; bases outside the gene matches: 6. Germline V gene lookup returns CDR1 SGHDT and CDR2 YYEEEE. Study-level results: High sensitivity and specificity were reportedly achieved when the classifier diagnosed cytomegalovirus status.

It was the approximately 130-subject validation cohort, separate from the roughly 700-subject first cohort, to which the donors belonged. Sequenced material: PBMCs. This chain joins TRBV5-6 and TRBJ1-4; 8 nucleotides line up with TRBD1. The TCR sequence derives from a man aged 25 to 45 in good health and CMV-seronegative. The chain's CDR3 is CASSLGRTGNEKLFF. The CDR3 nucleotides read TGTGCCAGCAGCTTGGGCCGGACAGGGAACGAAAAACTGTTTTTT. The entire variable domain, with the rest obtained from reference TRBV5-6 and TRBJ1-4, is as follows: DAGVTQSPTHLIKTRGQQVTLRCSPKSGHDTVSWYQQALGQGPQFIFQYYEEEERQRGNFPDRFSGHQFPNYSSELNVNALLLGDSALYLCASSLGRTGNEKLFFGSGTQLSVL.